These T cell receptor beta chains were read from a single sample in a study of blood T cell repertoires in COVID-19. Using immunoSEQ multiplex PCR, the repertoire was profiled, and TCRdb retains in-frame clones only, with some absent. The table records about 95,000 clones, 81% of them present only once. Specimen: peripheral blood. The receptors shown here come from a man at least 80 years old with COVID-19, enrolled during active disease. Both conserved end residues are part of each CDR3. The D gene is left open where the match is weak. Not all rows give a size; the values are once, few, many and, for expanded clones, a class.

D gene	clone size	V gene	J gene	CDR3 DNA	CDR3 protein
.	.	TRBV5-6	TRBJ1-5	TGTGCCAGCAGCTTGTTCCGATATCCGGCGAGTAATAGAGGGCAGCCCCAGCATTTT	CASSLFRYPASNRGQPQHF
.	.	TRBV5-1	TRBJ2-7	TGCGCCAGCAGGATCGGCGAGGCCTACGAGCAGTACTTC	CASRIGEAYEQYF
.	few	TRBV10-3	TRBJ1-2	TGTGCCACTGCGGGAGTACCCGGCGGAAACTATGGCTACACCTTC	CATAGVPGGNYGYTF
TRBD1	.	TRBV3-1/TRBV3-2	TRBJ1-2	TGTGCCAGCAGCCCCCGGGACAGGGGGCTAAGGGGTCATGGCTACACCTTC	CASSPRDRGLRGHGYTF
TRBD1	.	TRBV25-1	TRBJ1-2	TGTGCCAGCAGTGACCCATATGGCTTGTACAGGGGTAACTATGGCTACACCTTC	CASSDPYGLYRGNYGYTF
.	.	TRBV7-8	TRBJ2-2	TGTGCCAGCAGCCGCCTCAGGGCCCACACCGGGGAGCTGTTTTTT	CASSRLRAHTGELFF
.	.	TRBV19	TRBJ2-5	TGTGCCAGTAGTATAGCACGGGAGCTAGAGACCCAGTACTTC	CASSIARELETQYF
TRBD1	.	TRBV19	TRBJ1-5	TGTGCCAGTAGTATACAGGGGGCGCGTCAGCCCCAGCATTTT	CASSIQGARQPQHF
.	.	TRBV4-1	TRBJ1-6	TGCGCCAGCAGCCAGCGACAGGATTCCTCTTCACCCCTCCACTTT	CASSQRQDSSSPLHF
TRBD1	.	TRBV5-6	TRBJ1-5	TGTGCCAGCAGCTTCAGGACAGGGGCAATGAATCAGCCCCAGCATTTT	CASSFRTGAMNQPQHF
.	.	TRBV5-1	TRBJ2-7	TGCGCCAGCAGTTCAGGGTTCTCTTACGAGCAGTACTTC	CASSSGFSYEQYF
TRBD1	.	TRBV28	TRBJ1-5	TGTGCCAGCAGTTTGGGACAGTCCAATCAGCCCCAGCATTTT	CASSLGQSNQPQHF
.	.	TRBV4-1	TRBJ2-3	TGCGCCAGCAGCCAAGCGGGTAGAACAGATACGCAGTATTTT	CASSQAGRTDTQYF
.	.	TRBV19	TRBJ1-1	TGTGCCAGTAGTATATATTACGGTAGAGAAGCTTTCTTT	CASSIYYGREAFF
TRBD1	.	TRBV6-5	TRBJ2-1	TGTGCCAGCAGTTTAGACAGGGGGCCCTACAATGAGCAGTTCTTC	CASSLDRGPYNEQFF
.	.	TRBV23-1	TRBJ2-7	TGCGAGAGCCCCCCTCAGGCCTACGAGCAGTACTTC	CESPPQAYEQYF
TRBD2	.	TRBV10-2	TRBJ2-3	TGCGCCAGCGGCACGGGACTAGCGGACACAGATACGCAGTATTTT	CASGTGLADTDTQYF
TRBD1	once	TRBV30	TRBJ2-3	TGTGCCTGGAGTGTCCAGGGGGCAGATACGCAGTATTTT	CAWSVQGADTQYF
TRBD2	.	TRBV5-1	TRBJ2-1	TGCGCCAGCAGCTTGGATCCTAGCGGGGGGGCGCAGAACAATGAGCAGTTCTTC	CASSLDPSGGAQNNEQFF
TRBD2	.	TRBV5-1	TRBJ2-7	TGCGCCAGTTCTAGCGGGAGTAGGGTCGACGAGCAGTACTTC	CASSSGSRVDEQYF